This paragraph covers one T cell receptor beta chain sequence. HIV-negative, healthy adults without recent acute infections or vaccinations were the donors. Every contributor of samples was a Caucasian grown-up residing in Nashville, Tennessee. This entry is derived from a study of shared clonotypes between healthy human individuals. TCRdb's copy holds only in-frame clones and misses some; the assay was immunoSEQ multiplex PCR. In the table there are 450,000 or so clones, more than 70% of which are singletons. Germline CDR1 and CDR2: MNHNS and SASEGT. V lost 1 base to trimming and J lost 2 bases, with 5 bases between them. This CDR3 comprises 14 residues.

Sequencing was done on a sample of PBMCs. The V gene is TRBV6-1, the J gene TRBJ2-2, with D unresolved. The sequence was obtained from a woman in her 40s in good health. Some clones in this sample may be carry-over from other donors' samples. DNA for the CDR3: TGTGCCAGCAGTGAAGTGGAAAACACCGGGGAGCTGTTTTTT. This encodes CASSEVENTGELFF.